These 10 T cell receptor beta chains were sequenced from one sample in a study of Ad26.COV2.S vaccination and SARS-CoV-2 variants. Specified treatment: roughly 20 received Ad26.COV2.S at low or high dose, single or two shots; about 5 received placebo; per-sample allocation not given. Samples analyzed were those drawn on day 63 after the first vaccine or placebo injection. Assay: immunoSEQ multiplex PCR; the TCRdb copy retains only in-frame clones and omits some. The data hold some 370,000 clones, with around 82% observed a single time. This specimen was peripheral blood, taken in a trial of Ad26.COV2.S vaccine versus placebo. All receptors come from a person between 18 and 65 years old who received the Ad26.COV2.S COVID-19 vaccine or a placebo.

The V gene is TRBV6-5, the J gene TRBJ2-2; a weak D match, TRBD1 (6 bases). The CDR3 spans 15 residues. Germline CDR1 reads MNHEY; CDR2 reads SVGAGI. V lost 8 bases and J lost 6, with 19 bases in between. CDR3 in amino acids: CASGFSGVPAGELFF. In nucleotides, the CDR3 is TGTGCCAGCGGGTTCTCAGGGGTTCCAGCCGGGGAGCTGTTTTTT.

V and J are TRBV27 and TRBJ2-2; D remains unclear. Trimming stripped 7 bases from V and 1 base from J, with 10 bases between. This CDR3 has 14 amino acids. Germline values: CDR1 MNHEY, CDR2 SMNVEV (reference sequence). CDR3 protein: CASKTQLNTGELFF. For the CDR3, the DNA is TGTGCCAGCAAAACACAGTTGAACACCGGGGAGCTGTTTTTT.

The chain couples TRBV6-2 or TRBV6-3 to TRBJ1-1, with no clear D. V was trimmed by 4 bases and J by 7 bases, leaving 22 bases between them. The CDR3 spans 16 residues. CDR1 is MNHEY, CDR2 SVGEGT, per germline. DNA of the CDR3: TGTGCCAGCAGTTCCGGACCCTTTCCGATTGGTGGTGAAGCTTTCTTT. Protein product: CASSSGPFPIGGEAFF.

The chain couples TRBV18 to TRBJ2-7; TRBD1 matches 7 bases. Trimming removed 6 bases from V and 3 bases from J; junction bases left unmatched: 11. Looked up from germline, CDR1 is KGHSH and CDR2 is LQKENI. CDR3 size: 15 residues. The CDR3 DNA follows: TGTGCCAGCTCGCCAGCAGGGACAGAGATCTACGAGCAGTACTTC. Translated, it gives CASSPAGTEIYEQYF.

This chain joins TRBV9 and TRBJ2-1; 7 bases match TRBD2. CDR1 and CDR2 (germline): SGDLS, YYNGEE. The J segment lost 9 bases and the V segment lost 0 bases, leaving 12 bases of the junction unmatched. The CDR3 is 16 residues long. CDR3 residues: CASSVALGRELSEQFF. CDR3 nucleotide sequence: TGTGCCAGCAGCGTAGCTCTTGGGCGGGAGCTCAGTGAGCAGTTCTTC.

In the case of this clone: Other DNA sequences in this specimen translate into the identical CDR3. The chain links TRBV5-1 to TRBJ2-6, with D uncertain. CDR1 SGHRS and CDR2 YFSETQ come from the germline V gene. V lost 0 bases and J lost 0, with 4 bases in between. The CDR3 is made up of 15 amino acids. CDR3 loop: CASSLGSSGANVLTF. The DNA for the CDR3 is TGCGCCAGCAGCTTGGGAAGCTCTGGGGCCAACGTCCTGACTTTC.

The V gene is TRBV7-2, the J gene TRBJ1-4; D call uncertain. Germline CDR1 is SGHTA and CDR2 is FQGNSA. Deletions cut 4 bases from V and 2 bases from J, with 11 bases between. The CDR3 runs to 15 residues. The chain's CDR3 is CASSSGPGTNEKLFF. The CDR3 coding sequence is TGTGCCAGCAGCTCCGGTCCGGGCACTAATGAAAAACTGTTTTTT.

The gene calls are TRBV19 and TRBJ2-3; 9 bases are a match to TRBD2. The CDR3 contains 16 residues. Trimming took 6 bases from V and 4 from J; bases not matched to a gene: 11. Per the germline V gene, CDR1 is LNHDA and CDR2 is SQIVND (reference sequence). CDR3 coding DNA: TGTGCCAGTAGCGGATCCATTAGCGGGAGCGCAGATACGCAGTATTTT. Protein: CASSGSISGSADTQYF.

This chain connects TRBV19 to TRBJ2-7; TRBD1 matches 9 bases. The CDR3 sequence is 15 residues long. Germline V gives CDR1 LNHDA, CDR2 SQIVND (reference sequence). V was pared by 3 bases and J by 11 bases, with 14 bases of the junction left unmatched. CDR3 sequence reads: CASSMDRGSEGAEYF. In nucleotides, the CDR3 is TGTGCCAGTAGTATGGACAGGGGCAGTGAAGGAGCGGAGTACTTC.

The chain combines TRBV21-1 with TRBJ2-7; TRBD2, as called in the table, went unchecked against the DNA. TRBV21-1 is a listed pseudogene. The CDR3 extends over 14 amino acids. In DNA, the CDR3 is TGTGCCAGCAGCCCGGCTAGCGGGCTCCACGAGCAGTACTTC. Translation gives CASSPASGLHEQYF.